Here is one TCR beta chain with its context. Other DNA sequences in this specimen translate into the identical CDR3. Germline V lookup: CDR1 KGHSH, CDR2 LQKENI. Trimming left V 2 bases short and J 0 bases short, with 8 bases between. The CDR3 length is 14 residues. The data are from a study of blood T cell repertoires in COVID-19. Study-level background: There were acute and convalescent COVID-19 samples, and they came from the United States, Italy and Spain. T cells, B-cell-depleted T cells, or PBMCs provided the cDNA or gDNA that served as material.

Assay: immunoSEQ multiplex PCR; the TCRdb copy retains only in-frame clones and omits some. The data contain 150,000 or so clones, about 90% of them singletons. Sequenced sample: peripheral blood. This receptor was identified in a man in his forties or fifties with acute or convalescent COVID-19. The chain uses TRBV18 and TRBJ2-7, with D possibly being TRBD2 (5 bases). The chain's CDR3 is CASSPGLVSYEQYF. For the CDR3, the DNA is TGTGCCAGCTCACCAGGACTGGTCTCCTACGAGCAGTACTTC. The full variable domain, its missing parts supplied by reference TRBV18 and TRBJ2-7, is NAGVMQNPRHLVRRRGQEARLRCSPMKGHSHVYWYRQLPEEGLKFMVYLQKENIIDESGMPKERFSAEFPKEGPSILRIQQVVRGDSAAYFCASSPGLVSYEQYFGPGTRLTVT.